Shown below are 23 T cell receptor beta chains from a single sample sequenced in a study of T-cell reconstitution after alpha-beta-depleted transplantation in children. Preparing the TCRbeta library involved the use of unique molecular identifiers. TCRdb redid the calling of the PCR reads with MiXCR, one entry per CDR3 protein. The sample has about 350,000 distinct CDR3 sequences, roughly 13% seen once; the top ten hold approximately 4.3%. The source material was PBMCs, sampled from the stem cell graft. The receptors were gathered from a human donor who donated a stem cell graft to a child with Fanconi anemia.

The chain employs TRBV7-2 and TRBJ2-7; D gene ambiguous. The germline gives CDR1 SGHTA, CDR2 FQGNSA. The CDR3 extends over 13 amino acids. V was shortened by 2 bases and J by 6 bases, with 11 bases between the two germline ends. CDR3 protein: CASSLRALGEQYV. The CDR3, as DNA: TGTGCCAGCAGCTTAAGGGCGTTGGGCGAGCAGTACGTC.

The chain recombines TRBV6-2 or TRBV6-3 with TRBJ2-7, with D perhaps assigned TRBD1 or TRBD2 (6 bases each). V gave up 2 bases and J gave up 2 bases, with 13 bases separating them. Per the germline V gene, CDR1 is MNHEY and CDR2 is SVGEGT. The CDR3 runs 15 residues. CDR3 amino acids: CASSYRLGGTYEQYV. Here the CDR3 DNA reads TGTGCCAGCAGTTACCGTTTGGGGGGCACCTACGAGCAGTACGTC.

This chain links TRBV4-3 with TRBJ1-2; no clear D gene. CDR3 length: 14 amino acids. In germline, CDR1 is LGHNA, CDR2 YSLEER. V lost 0 bases to trimming and J lost 8 bases, with 13 bases between them. CDR3 coding DNA: TGCGCCAGCAGCCAAGATGCCGGATTGAGGGGCTACACCTTC. Its translation: CASSQDAGLRGYTF.

The chain is built from TRBV20-1 and TRBJ2-3; D gene ambiguous. The germline V gene has CDR1 DFQATT and CDR2 SNEGSKA (reference sequence). Trimming shortened V by 5 bases and J by 2 bases, and 11 bases separated the two germline ends. The CDR3 extends over 13 amino acids. CDR3 sequence (DNA): TGCAGTGCTGGACCCACAAACACAGATACGCAGTATTTT. Translating it yields CSAGPTNTDTQYF.

The chain links TRBV6-1 to TRBJ2-5; D is unclear. Trimming stripped 6 bases from V and 1 base from J, with 12 bases between. Germline assignment: CDR1 MNHNS and CDR2 SASEGT. The CDR3 has 14 residues. The CDR3 region has the DNA TGTGCCAGCAGCCCTACCGGGCTCCAAGAGACCCAGTACTTC. Translating gives CASSPTGLQETQYF.

This clonotype was found many times. The V and J genes are TRBV20-1 and TRBJ1-2; possibly TRBD1 for D (6 bases). There are 14 residues in the CDR3. CDR1 and CDR2 (germline): DFQATT, SNEGSKA (reference sequence). V was pared by 6 bases and J by 4 bases, with 18 bases between. CDR3 DNA: TGCAGTGCCGAATATACAGGGACGGTCTATGGCTACACCTTC. Amino acids: CSAEYTGTVYGYTF.

V is TRBV9 and J is TRBJ2-7; TRBD2 might be the D (5 bases). From germline, CDR1 is SGDLS and CDR2 YYNGEE. The CDR3 runs to 13 residues. Trimming shortened V by 4 bases and J by 6 bases, and 14 bases separated the two germline ends. The CDR3 DNA sequence: TGTGCCAGCAGCCCCTCCGGCGGGTTCGAGCAGTACTTC. Translating gives CASSPSGGFEQYF.

The rearrangement uses TRBV6-5 and TRBJ2-5, with 9 nucleotides matching TRBD2. The V segment lost 0 bases and the J segment 5 bases; nucleotides outside the gene matches: 10. The length of the CDR3 is 17 residues. Germline V gives CDR1 MNHEY, CDR2 SVGAGI. The CDR3 sequence: CASSYSIGGGGGETQYF. CDR3 DNA: TGTGCCAGCAGTTACTCGATCGGCGGGGGGGGCGGGGAGACCCAGTACTTC.

This clonotype has at least ten counts. This chain joins TRBV7-2 and TRBJ2-3; 8 bases align to TRBD1. Germline CDR1 and CDR2: SGHTA and FQGNSA. V gave up 5 bases and J gave up 9 bases; unmatched junction bases: 4. This CDR3 spans 12 amino acids. Here the CDR3 DNA reads TGTGCCAGCAGCACGGACAGGGCAACGCAGTATTTT. Amino acids: CASSTDRATQYF.

This clonotype has at least ten counts. The rearrangement joins TRBV5-6 to TRBJ2-5; the D is unclear. The CDR3 covers 11 residues. The germline gives CDR1 SGHDT, CDR2 YYEEEE. V lost 1 base, J lost 5 bases, and 3 bases lay in between. The CDR3 DNA reads TGTGCCAGCAGCTTGTGGGAGACCCAGTACTTC. As protein: CASSLWETQYF.

This clonotype was recorded a few times. In DNA, the CDR3 is TGCAGTGCTAAATCAGGGAACACTGAAGCTTTCTTT. Its protein product is CSAKSGNTEAFF. The chain combines TRBV20-1 with TRBJ1-1; D gene uncertain. V was shortened by 4 bases and J by 1 base, with 7 bases between the two germline ends. There are 12 residues in the CDR3. Germline V CDR1 and CDR2: DFQATT, SNEGSKA (reference sequence).

The chain carries TRBV3-1 and TRBJ1-2; D not resolved. V dropped 10 bases and J dropped 2 bases, with 14 bases sitting between them. The CDR3 runs to 13 residues. In germline, CDR1 is LGHDT, CDR2 YNNKEL (reference sequence). CDR3 amino acids: CATGRGTNYGYTF. The CDR3 DNA sequence: TGTGCCACCGGTCGGGGTACCAACTATGGCTACACCTTC.

The chain recombines TRBV5-6 with TRBJ1-4; 8 bases are a match to TRBD1. J gave up 8 bases and V 3 bases, and 6 bases lay outside the gene matches. The CDR3 has 14 amino acids. From germline, CDR1 is SGHDT and CDR2 YYEEEE. The CDR3 region is CASSWRTGNEKLFF. Written as DNA, the CDR3 is TGTGCCAGCAGCTGGCGGACAGGGAACGAAAAACTGTTTTTT.

The chain joins TRBV6-2 or TRBV6-3 to TRBJ2-2; TRBD2 aligns across 11 bases. The CDR3 has 15 residues. V was pared by 6 bases and J by 3 bases, with 3 bases of the junction left unmatched. CDR1 is MNHEY and CDR2 is SVGEGT in the germline V gene. CDR3 bases: TGTGCCAGCAGATATAGCGGGGGGGACACCGGGGAGCTGTTTTTT. Amino acids: CASRYSGGDTGELFF.

This clonotype has a count of ten or more. The J gene is TRBJ2-3, the V gene TRBV28; D not resolved. Between the trimmed V and J ends, which lost 1 base and 14 bases, there was a span of 13 bases. The CDR3 extends over 12 amino acids. Germline V gene data show CDR1 as MDHEN and CDR2 as SYDVKM. CDR3 region: CASSLSQRLRYF. The CDR3 nucleotides read TGTGCCAGCAGTTTATCCCAGCGCTTAAGGTATTTT.

This chain joins TRBV5-1 and TRBJ2-1, with D perhaps assigned TRBD1 or TRBD2 (6 bases each). CDR3 length: 13 amino acids. V was cut by 7 bases and J by 10 bases, with 18 bases left in between. From germline, CDR1 is SGHRS and CDR2 YFSETQ. CDR3 loop: CASSIGGRYEQFF. CDR3 nucleotides: TGCGCCAGCTCTATAGGGGGGCGTTACGAGCAGTTCTTC.

This chain joins TRBV10-3 and TRBJ2-2; D is unclear. This CDR3 region has 14 residues. The V end lost 5 bases, the J end lost 0 bases, and 7 bases lay between the germline ends. The germline V gene encodes CDR1 ENHRY and CDR2 SYGVKD. This CDR3 is CAISFNPNTGELFF. CDR3 coding DNA: TGTGCCATCAGTTTTAATCCGAACACCGGGGAGCTGTTTTTT.

The sample holds many counts of this clonotype. The V and J genes are TRBV4-1 and TRBJ2-2; tentatively, D is TRBD1 (6 bases). From germline, CDR1 is MGHRA and CDR2 YSYEKL. Trimming shortened V by 1 base and J by 8 bases, and 11 bases separated the two germline ends. The CDR3 sequence is 14 residues long. CDR3 sequence: CASSQGDRSGELFF. The CDR3 nucleotides read TGCGCCAGCAGCCAAGGCGACAGGTCAGGGGAGCTGTTTTTT.

This clonotype was seen only a few times. The rearrangement links TRBV6-1 to TRBJ2-1; 11 nucleotides line up with TRBD1. V lost 5 bases, J lost 8 bases, and 11 bases stayed unmatched. The germline CDR1 and CDR2 sequences are MNHNS and SASEGT. The CDR3 loop spans 16 amino acids. CDR3 sequence: CASSLNSPGQGDEQFF. CDR3 sequence (DNA): TGTGCCAGCAGTCTCAACTCACCGGGACAGGGGGATGAGCAGTTCTTC.

This clonotype was seen only a few times. CDR3 loop: CASSPQGGVSTEAFF. In nucleotides, the CDR3 is TGTGCCAGCAGCCCTCAGGGGGGGGTTAGCACTGAAGCTTTCTTT. This chain links TRBV9 with TRBJ1-1; 7 positions match TRBD1. The CDR3 totals 15 residues. The J segment lost 4 bases and the V segment lost 4 bases, leaving 10 bases of the junction unmatched. Germline values: CDR1 SGDLS, CDR2 YYNGEE.

This clonotype was detected ten times or more. V usage is TRBV20-1 and J usage is TRBJ2-3; D possibly corresponds to TRBD2 (6 bases). V lost 5 bases and J 7 bases, leaving 16 bases between the germline ends. The CDR3 is 13 residues long. Germline CDR1 DFQATT, CDR2 SNEGSKA (reference sequence). The CDR3 sequence is CSASRRGFNTQYF. The CDR3 DNA reads TGCAGTGCTTCCCGGCGGGGTTTCAATACGCAGTATTTT.

This chain uses TRBV4-2 with TRBJ2-3, with 9 positions matching TRBD2. Germline lookup yields CDR1 LGHNA and CDR2 YNFKEQ. This CDR3 contains 16 residues. After removal of 4 bases from V and 2 bases from J, the junction contained 7 bases not matched to a gene. The CDR3 loop reads CASSRLAGEFTDTQYF. For the CDR3, the DNA is TGTGCCAGCAGCCGATTAGCGGGGGAATTCACAGATACGCAGTATTTT.

This clonotype was observed a few times. The chain couples TRBV7-9 to TRBJ1-1, with a tentative D call TRBD1 (5 bases). The germline V and J ends were trimmed by 4 bases and 4 bases, with 13 bases remaining between them. The germline V gene encodes CDR1 SEHNR and CDR2 FQNEAQ (reference sequence). The CDR3 has 14 amino acids. As DNA, the CDR3 is TGTGCCAGCAGCTCCTCGGGACCCGGCACTGAAGCTTTCTTT. Translating it yields CASSSSGPGTEAFF.